Below, 27 T cell receptor beta chains from the same sample are listed, as sequenced in a study of CD8 T cells in ankylosing spondylitis. From the 5' RACE reads, TCRdb called clonotypes with MiXCR, one entry per CDR3 protein. Here the sample spans around 250,000 distinct CDR3 sequences, 18% being singletons. Input material: blood, either unsorted or a sorted T cell fraction (not recorded which). The receptors come from a male donor with ankylosing spondylitis or in good health (not recorded which).

The sample holds a few counts of this clonotype. The chain combines TRBV27 with TRBJ2-7; 7 nucleotides align to TRBD1. V shed 8 bases, J shed 2 bases, and the junction held 9 bases outside the gene matches. The CDR3 spans 14 residues. The V gene's germline CDR1 is MNHEY and CDR2 SMNVEV (reference sequence). The CDR3 DNA reads TGTGCCAGCCTTAACCGGGACAGTCCCTACGAGCAGTACTTC. It specifies CASLNRDSPYEQYF.

The J gene is TRBJ2-1, the V gene TRBV29-1; 9 bases agree with TRBD2. This CDR3 spans 15 amino acids. The ends lost 1 base at V and 9 bases at J; junction bases unmatched: 10. In germline, CDR1 is SQVTM, CDR2 ANQGSEA. The CDR3 sequence: CSVEGAELAGPEQFF. In DNA form, the CDR3 reads TGCAGCGTTGAAGGTGCGGAACTAGCGGGCCCTGAGCAGTTCTTC.

This clonotype was counted between two and nine times. V usage is TRBV4-3 and J usage is TRBJ2-3, with a weak D call TRBD2 (6 bases). V was pared by 0 bases and J by 0 bases, with 10 bases between. This CDR3 has 16 residues. The germline V gene has CDR1 LGHNA and CDR2 YSLEER. The CDR3 here is CASSQDGGASTDTQYF. CDR3 nucleotides: TGCGCCAGCAGCCAAGACGGCGGGGCTAGCACAGATACGCAGTATTTT.

This clonotype was found once. The J gene is TRBJ2-2, the V gene TRBV29-1, with 10 bases that match TRBD2. Germline CDR1 reads SQVTM; CDR2 reads ANQGSEA. The CDR3 covers 14 residues. With V trimmed by 4 bases and J by 4 bases, 3 bases remained unmatched. The chain's CDR3 is CSVGTSGTTGELFF. CDR3 coding DNA: TGCAGCGTTGGGACTAGCGGAACCACCGGGGAGCTGTTTTTT.

This chain connects TRBV7-9 to TRBJ2-7; possible D gene TRBD2, 7 bases. CDR3 size: 14 residues. Trimming cost V 2 bases and J 4 bases, with 12 bases left between them. Germline values: CDR1 SEHNR, CDR2 FQNEAQ (reference sequence). CDR3 in DNA: TGTGCCAGCAGCTTAAGCGGGACACCTTACGAGCAGTACTTC. It yields the protein CASSLSGTPYEQYF.

This clonotype was detected a few times. The junction does not match germline at one end; this may be a read error. The chain joins TRBV7-9 to TRBJ2-1; D is possibly TRBD2 (5 bases). The length of the CDR3 is 12 residues. Germline CDR1 is SEHNR and CDR2 is FQNEAQ (reference sequence). The DNA of the CDR3 is TGTGCCAGCTGCTTGAGCGGCCATGAGCAGTTCTTC. This codes for CASCLSGHEQFF.

This clonotype was recorded many times. The V call is TRBV4-3, the J call TRBJ2-1; no clear D. With 5 bases removed from V and 0 bases from J, the gap between germline ends came to 11 bases. Germline V gives CDR1 LGHNA, CDR2 YSLEER. The CDR3 contains 15 residues. The CDR3: CASSTWRSSYNEQFF. CDR3 DNA sequence: TGCGCCAGCAGCACCTGGCGGAGCTCCTACAATGAGCAGTTCTTC.

The DNA for the CDR3 is TGTGCCAGCAGTTTAGGGACCAATCAGCCCCAGCATTTT. Protein sequence: CASSLGTNQPQHF. The chain links TRBV27 to TRBJ1-5; possible D gene TRBD1, 5 bases. The V gene's germline CDR1 is MNHEY and CDR2 SMNVEV (reference sequence). Between the trimmed V and J ends, which lost 2 bases and 3 bases, there was a span of 5 bases. The CDR3 has 13 residues.

The rearrangement joins TRBV11-2 to TRBJ2-1; 9 bases line up with TRBD1. Looked up from germline, CDR1 is SGHAT and CDR2 is FQNNGV. With V trimmed by 1 base and J by 3 bases, 4 bases remained unmatched. The CDR3 runs 16 residues. CDR3 loop: CASSLGPGQGYNEQFF. CDR3 DNA sequence: TGTGCCAGCAGCTTAGGCCCGGGACAGGGCTACAATGAGCAGTTCTTC.

This clonotype was counted ten times or more. The J gene is TRBJ2-5, the V gene TRBV5-4, with 8 nucleotides matching TRBD2. After removal of 2 bases from V and 4 bases from J, the junction contained 4 bases not matched to a gene. CDR1 is SGHNT, CDR2 YYREEE, per germline (reference sequence). This CDR3 region has 14 residues. The chain's CDR3 is CASSLAGEGETQYF. The CDR3 nucleotides are TGTGCCAGCAGCTTAGCGGGAGAGGGAGAGACCCAGTACTTC.

This clonotype has only a few counts. The chain couples TRBV29-1 to TRBJ2-1, with 7 nucleotides matching TRBD2. The J segment lost 0 bases and the V segment lost 0 bases, leaving 5 bases of the junction unmatched. Per germline, CDR1 SQVTM and CDR2 ANQGSEA. The CDR3 length is 16 residues. The CDR3 reads CSVEEGKRGSYNEQFF. DNA for the CDR3: TGCAGCGTTGAAGAGGGTAAGCGGGGCTCCTACAATGAGCAGTTCTTC.

The sample holds a few counts of this clonotype. V is TRBV29-1 and J is TRBJ2-1, with 9 bases that match TRBD2. The CDR3 has 14 amino acids. Per the germline V gene, CDR1 is SQVTM and CDR2 is ANQGSEA. Trimming took 6 bases from V and 3 from J; bases not matched to a gene: 6. This chain's CDR3 is CSVKREANYNEQFF. CDR3 nucleotide sequence: TGCAGCGTCAAGCGGGAGGCTAACTACAATGAGCAGTTCTTC.

This clonotype was counted a few times. The V call is TRBV20-1, the J call TRBJ2-7, with 13 positions matching TRBD2. With V trimmed by 0 bases and J by 2 bases, 10 bases remained unmatched. The CDR3 loop spans 18 amino acids. Per the germline V gene, CDR1 is DFQATT and CDR2 is SNEGSKA (reference sequence). The CDR3 protein is CSARDLGLAGRTTYEQYF. CDR3 nucleotide sequence: TGCAGTGCTAGAGATCTGGGACTAGCGGGACGTACCACCTACGAGCAGTACTTC.

This clonotype appeared a few times. J is TRBJ2-2 and V is TRBV29-1; TRBD1 matches at 8 bases. CDR3 length equals 14 residues. The ends lost 6 bases at V and 7 bases at J; junction bases unmatched: 10. The V gene's germline CDR1 is SQVTM and CDR2 ANQGSEA. This CDR3 is CSVTGQGKGGELFF. The CDR3 DNA is TGCAGCGTGACCGGACAGGGTAAAGGCGGGGAGCTGTTTTTT.

The chain links TRBV20-1 to TRBJ2-7; TRBD2 aligns across 8 bases. CDR3 size: 15 residues. Per germline, CDR1 DFQATT and CDR2 SNEGSKA (reference sequence). V lost 1 base to trimming and J lost 2 bases; unmatched junction nucleotides: 7. The CDR3 DNA reads as TGCAGTGCTAGAGTCCCGGGACTAGGTACCTACGAGCAGTACTTC. Amino acids: CSARVPGLGTYEQYF.

There are many counts of this clonotype. The chain carries TRBV5-1 and TRBJ2-1; 10 bases fit TRBD2. J lost 2 bases, V lost 4 bases, and 3 bases had no gene match. Germline CDR1 reads SGHRS; CDR2 reads YFSETQ. The CDR3 length is 15 residues. The CDR3 DNA sequence: TGCGCCAGCAGCGCCGGGACTAGCGCCTACAATGAGCAGTTCTTC. Its translation is CASSAGTSAYNEQFF.

This clonotype was observed at least ten times. This chain connects TRBV12-3 or TRBV12-4 to TRBJ2-7, with no clear D. The CDR3 covers 12 residues. Trimming cost V 8 bases and J 1 base, with 9 bases left between them. DNA of the CDR3: TGTGCCAGCGGGGAAGGGTCCTACGAGCAGTACTTC. This codes for CASGEGSYEQYF.

The chain joins TRBV2 to TRBJ2-3; the match to TRBD2 covers 11 bases. Per germline, CDR1 SNHLY and CDR2 FYNNEI. This CDR3 comprises 17 residues. V dropped 4 bases and J dropped 3; count of bases not matched to a gene: 9. For the CDR3, the DNA is TGTGCCAGCAGTGTCTTTAGCGGGAGGGCCGGGACAGATACGCAGTATTTT. Encoded protein: CASSVFSGRAGTDTQYF.

The J gene is TRBJ2-1, the V gene TRBV20-1; D is perhaps TRBD2 (5 bases). This CDR3 spans 15 amino acids. V lost 0 bases, J lost 6 bases, and 15 bases lay in between. The germline V gene encodes CDR1 DFQATT and CDR2 SNEGSKA (reference sequence). In DNA, the CDR3 is TGCAGTGCTAGAGATATGAGGGAATCGGTCAATGAGCAGTTCTTC. Translated, it gives CSARDMRESVNEQFF.

The chain recombines TRBV5-1 with TRBJ2-7; D assignment may be TRBD1 or TRBD2 (5 bases each). V lost 4 bases to trimming and J lost 7 bases, with 24 bases between them. The CDR3 length is 16 residues. Germline V gene sequence: CDR1 SGHRS, CDR2 YFSETQ. The CDR3 DNA reads as TGCGCCAGCAGCATAGTCCCCGGGACGCCTAATAGAGAGCAGTACTTC. It translates to CASSIVPGTPNREQYF.

The chain uses TRBV12-5 and TRBJ1-1; D is ambiguous. The germline V gene encodes CDR1 LGHNT and CDR2 FRNRAP. There are 13 residues in the CDR3. V was clipped by 5 bases and J by 1 base, with 8 bases between them. The CDR3, as DNA: TGTGCTAGTGGTCCGGCCCCGAACACTGAAGCTTTCTTT. This translates into CASGPAPNTEAFF.

This clonotype was counted only a few times. The chain joins TRBV7-8 to TRBJ2-7; TRBD2 matches 9 bases. Germline V CDR1 and CDR2: SGHVS, FQNEAQ. This CDR3 is built from 14 residues. V was clipped by 3 bases and J by 5 bases; unmatched bases: 5. The chain's CDR3 is CASSFRTSAHEQYF. DNA of the CDR3: TGTGCCAGCAGCTTTCGGACTAGCGCCCACGAGCAGTACTTC.

This clonotype was seen only a few times. The chain uses TRBV20-1 and TRBJ1-6; 8 bases are shared with TRBD1. With 5 bases clipped from V and 6 bases from J, the junction kept 9 bases outside the gene matches. The CDR3 consists of 15 residues. CDR1 DFQATT and CDR2 SNEGSKA come from the germline V gene (reference sequence). The CDR3 reads CSAGHGTGVNSPLHF. In DNA, the CDR3 is TGCAGTGCTGGACACGGGACAGGCGTTAATTCACCCCTCCACTTT.

The sample holds many counts of this clonotype. The chain is built from TRBV29-1 and TRBJ1-1; D not certain. Germline CDR1 SQVTM, CDR2 ANQGSEA. CDR3 length: 11 amino acids. V lost 3 bases to trimming and J lost 4 bases, with 6 bases between them. The CDR3 DNA is TGCAGCGTTGACGGATTCACTGAAGCTTTCTTT. This gives the protein CSVDGFTEAFF. The variable domain in full, completed from reference TRBV29-1 and TRBJ1-1, reads SAVISQKPSRDICQRGTSLTIQCQVDSQVTMMFWYRQQPGQSLTLIATANQGSEATYESGFVIDKFPISRPNLTFSTLTVSNMSPEDSSIYLCSVDGFTEAFFGQGTRLTVV.

CDR3 in amino acids: CASSQDPYEQYF. The CDR3 DNA is TGTGCCAGCAGCCAAGATCCCTACGAGCAGTACTTC. The gene calls are TRBV4-2 and TRBJ2-7; D is ambiguous. Per germline, CDR1 LGHNA and CDR2 YNFKEQ. V was trimmed by 0 bases and J by 2 bases, leaving 2 bases between them. The CDR3 extends over 12 amino acids.

This clonotype was observed at least ten times. The V call is TRBV5-1, the J call TRBJ2-1, with 7 positions matching TRBD2. V lost 7 bases, J lost 3 bases, and 13 bases stayed unmatched. Germline V gene sequence: CDR1 SGHRS, CDR2 YFSETQ. CDR3 length: 16 residues. In nucleotides, the CDR3 is TGCGCCAGCCGCCGAGGCGGGAGCTCGGGCTACAATGAGCAGTTCTTC. It specifies CASRRGGSSGYNEQFF.

The chain employs TRBV11-1 and TRBJ2-1, with no clear D. Between the trimmed V and J ends, which lost 4 bases and 9 bases, there was a span of 19 bases. CDR1 and CDR2 (germline): SGHAT, FQDESV (reference sequence). The CDR3 is made up of 15 amino acids. This chain's CDR3 is CASSSPKLPSSEQFF. CDR3 nucleotide sequence: TGTGCCAGCAGCTCCCCCAAACTCCCCAGTAGTGAGCAGTTCTTC.